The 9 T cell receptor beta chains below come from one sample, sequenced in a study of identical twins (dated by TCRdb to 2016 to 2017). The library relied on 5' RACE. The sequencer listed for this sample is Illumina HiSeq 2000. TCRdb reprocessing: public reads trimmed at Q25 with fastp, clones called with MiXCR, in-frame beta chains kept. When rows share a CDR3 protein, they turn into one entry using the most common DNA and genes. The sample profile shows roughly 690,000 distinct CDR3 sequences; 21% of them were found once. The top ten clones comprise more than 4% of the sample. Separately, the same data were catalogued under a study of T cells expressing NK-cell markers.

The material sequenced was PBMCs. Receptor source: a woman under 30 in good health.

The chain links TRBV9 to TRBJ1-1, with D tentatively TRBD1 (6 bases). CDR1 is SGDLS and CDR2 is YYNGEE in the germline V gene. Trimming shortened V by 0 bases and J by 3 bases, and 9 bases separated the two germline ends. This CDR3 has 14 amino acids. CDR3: CASSVEGGDTEAFF. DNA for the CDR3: TGTGCCAGCAGCGTAGAAGGGGGAGACACTGAAGCTTTCTTT. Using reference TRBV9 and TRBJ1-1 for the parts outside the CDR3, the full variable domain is DSGVTQTPKHLITATGQRVTLRCSPRSGDLSVYWYQQSLDQGLQFLIQYYNGEERAKGNILERFSAQQFPDLHSELNLSSLELGDSALYFCASSVEGGDTEAFFGQGTRLTVV.

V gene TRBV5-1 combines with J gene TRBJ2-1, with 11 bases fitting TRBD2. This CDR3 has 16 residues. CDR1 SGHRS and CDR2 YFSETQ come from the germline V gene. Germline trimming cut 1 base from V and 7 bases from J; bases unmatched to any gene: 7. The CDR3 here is CASSLPLAGGQNEQFF. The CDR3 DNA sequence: TGCGCCAGCAGCTTGCCTCTAGCGGGAGGACAGAATGAGCAGTTCTTC.

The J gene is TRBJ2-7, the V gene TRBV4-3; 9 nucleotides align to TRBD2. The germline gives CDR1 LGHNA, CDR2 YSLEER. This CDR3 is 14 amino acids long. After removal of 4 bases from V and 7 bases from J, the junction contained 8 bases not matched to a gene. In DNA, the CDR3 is TGCGCCAGCAGCCCTACTAGCGGGCTCTTAGAGCAGTACTTC. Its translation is CASSPTSGLLEQYF.

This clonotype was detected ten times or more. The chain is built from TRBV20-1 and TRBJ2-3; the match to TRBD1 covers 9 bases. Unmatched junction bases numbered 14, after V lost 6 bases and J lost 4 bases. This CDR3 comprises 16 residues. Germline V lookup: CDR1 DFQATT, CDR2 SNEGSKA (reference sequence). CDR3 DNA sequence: TGCAGTGCCCAACGACAAACAGGGGGCAGGGCAGATACGCAGTATTTT. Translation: CSAQRQTGGRADTQYF.

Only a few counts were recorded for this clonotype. CDR3 region: CASSGKQGGEQYF. Here the CDR3 DNA reads TGTGCCAGCAGCGGAAAACAGGGAGGCGAGCAGTACTTC. This sequence joins TRBV7-3 and TRBJ2-7, with D tentatively TRBD1 or TRBD2 (6 bases each). V was shortened by 5 bases and J by 6 bases, with 14 bases between the two germline ends. The CDR3 runs 13 residues. Germline assignment: CDR1 SGHTA and CDR2 FQGTGA.

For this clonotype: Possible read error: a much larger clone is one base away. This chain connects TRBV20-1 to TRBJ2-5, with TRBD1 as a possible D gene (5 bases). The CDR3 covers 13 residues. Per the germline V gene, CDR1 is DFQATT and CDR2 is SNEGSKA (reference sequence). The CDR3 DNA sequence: TGCAGTGCTTCCGGAGTAGGGGTTAAGACCCAGCACTTC. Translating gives CSASGVGVKTQHF.

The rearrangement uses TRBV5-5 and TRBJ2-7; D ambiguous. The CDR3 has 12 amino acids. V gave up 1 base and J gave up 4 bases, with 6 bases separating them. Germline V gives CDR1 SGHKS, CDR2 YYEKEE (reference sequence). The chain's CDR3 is CASSLMEYEQYF. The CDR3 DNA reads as TGTGCCAGCAGCTTGATGGAGTACGAGCAGTACTTC.

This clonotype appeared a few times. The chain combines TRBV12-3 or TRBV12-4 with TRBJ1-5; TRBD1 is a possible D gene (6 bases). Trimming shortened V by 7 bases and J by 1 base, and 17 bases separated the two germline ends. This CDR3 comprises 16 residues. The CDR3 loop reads CASKSSSGASNQPQHF. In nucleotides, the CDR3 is TGTGCCAGCAAGTCGAGTTCGGGGGCAAGCAATCAGCCCCAGCATTTT.

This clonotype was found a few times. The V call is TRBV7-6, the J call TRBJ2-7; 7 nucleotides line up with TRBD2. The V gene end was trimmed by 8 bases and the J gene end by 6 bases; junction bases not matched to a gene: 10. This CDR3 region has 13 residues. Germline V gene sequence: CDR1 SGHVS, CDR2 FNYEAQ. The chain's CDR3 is CASGTSPGGEQYF. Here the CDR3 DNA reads TGTGCCAGCGGGACCTCCCCGGGAGGCGAGCAGTACTTC.